One sample yielded the 8 T cell receptor beta chains listed below, sequenced in a study of technical replicates of blood from a handful of donors. Measured with immunoSEQ multiplex PCR; TCRdb has only the in-frame clones, and not every one. Of 100,000 or so clones in the sample, about 94% were seen once. Sequencing was carried out using T cells isolated from PBMCs. The source is a human donor in good health.

This clone was seen a single time. The chain recombines TRBV11-3 with TRBJ2-1; 10 bases align to TRBD2. The CDR3 covers 16 residues. J lost 3 bases, V lost 4 bases, and 6 bases had no gene match. Germline V gives CDR1 SGHNT, CDR2 YENEEA. The CDR3 region has the DNA TGTGCCAGCAGCTCGAGCGGGAGGGACGACTACAATGAGCAGTTCTTC. Translating gives CASSSSGRDDYNEQFF.

This clone was recorded once. The genes are TRBV5-4 and TRBJ2-3; 12 bases line up with TRBD2. With V trimmed by 4 bases and J by 3 bases, 9 bases remained unmatched. CDR3 size: 17 residues. Germline assignment: CDR1 SGHNT and CDR2 YYREEE (reference sequence). CDR3 DNA sequence: TGTGCCAGCAGCCTCAGGACTAGCGGGATAAGTACAGATACGCAGTATTTT. Its translation: CASSLRTSGISTDTQYF.

This clone was seen just once. CDR3 sequence reads: CASSTFLGVGYTF. The CDR3 region has the DNA TGTGCCAGCAGTACCTTCTTGGGCGTTGGCTACACCTTC. This sequence joins TRBV6-5 and TRBJ1-2; no clear D. Germline CDR1 reads MNHEY; CDR2 reads SVGAGI. The CDR3 has 13 amino acids. V gave up 5 bases and J gave up 7 bases, with 14 bases separating them.

The rearrangement joins TRBV28 to TRBJ1-2, with a possible D match to TRBD1 (5 bases). Deletions cut 4 bases from V and 4 bases from J, with 10 bases between. The CDR3 covers 13 residues. The germline CDR1 and CDR2 sequences are MDHEN and SYDVKM. CDR3 region: CASSSGGGYGYTF. The CDR3 DNA reads TGTGCCAGCAGTTCCGGGGGGGGCTATGGCTACACCTTC.

Here the CDR3 DNA reads TGTGCCAGCGAACTAGCTACGCAGTATTTT. Translation gives CASELATQYF. The chain uses TRBV6-1 and TRBJ2-3; tentatively, D is TRBD2 (6 bases). Trimming took 8 bases from V and 8 from J, leaving 8 bases between them. This CDR3 is 10 amino acids long. CDR1 and CDR2 (germline): MNHNS, SASEGT.

This chain links TRBV19 with TRBJ1-2, with 9 nucleotides matching TRBD1. V was pared by 3 bases and J by 4 bases, with 6 bases of the junction left unmatched. Germline assignment: CDR1 LNHDA and CDR2 SQIVND (reference sequence). This CDR3 has 15 residues. CDR3 amino acids: CASSITGGASYGYTF. The CDR3 bases are TGTGCCAGTAGTATTACAGGGGGCGCCAGCTATGGCTACACCTTC.

This clone was counted once. The chain has TRBV30 and TRBJ1-5, with D possibly TRBD1 on 6 matching bases. V was trimmed by 0 bases and J by 7 bases, leaving 10 bases between them. CDR3 length: 13 residues. Germline CDR1 GTSNPN, CDR2 SVGIG (reference sequence). CDR3 DNA sequence: TGTGCCTGGAGTGTGGGAGGGGGGCAGCCCCAGCATTTT. Translating gives CAWSVGGGQPQHF.

This chain uses TRBV28 with TRBJ2-7; tentative D call: TRBD1 (6 bases). Trimming took off 6 bases at V and 4 bases at J, with 22 bases between the two ends. The CDR3 runs 16 residues. Germline assignment: CDR1 MDHEN and CDR2 SYDVKM. The chain's CDR3 is CASRDTGTSDRYEQYF. DNA for the CDR3: TGTGCCAGCAGGGATACCGGGACATCCGACCGGTACGAGCAGTACTTC.